This T cell receptor beta chain was retrieved from a study of blood T cells in healthy people across ages. Every sample had a minimum of 7 million PBMCs isolated. Germline V CDR1 and CDR2: SGHRS, YFSETQ. The CDR3 runs to 16 residues. Trimming cost V 4 bases and J 4 bases; bases outside gene matches: 11. Next came a second PCR, run for roughly 6 to 11 cycles, which used a sample-barcoded 5' primer along with a J-beta primer mix. TCRdb reprocessed the 5' RACE reads via MiXCR and lists one record per CDR3 protein. The sample lists some 640,000 distinct CDR3 sequences, around 48% seen once, with 30% to 40% in the top ten.

V is TRBV5-1 and J is TRBJ2-3, with TRBD2 identical over 8 bases. This TCR was sampled from a woman aged 55-70 years in good health. Sequencing input: blood. The CDR3 sequence is CASSPERELLADTQYF. The CDR3 region has the DNA TGCGCCAGCAGCCCAGAGCGGGAGCTGCTAGCAGATACGCAGTATTTT.